The present T cell receptor (beta chain) was sequenced within a study of human T cells and chemical hapten exposure. The wider study: The variation in per-sample TCR yields arose mainly from small differences in pooled library volumes.

A single record per CDR3 protein comes from TCRdb applying MiXCR to the RACE reads. The sample holds some 42,000 distinct CDR3 sequences, around 10% seen once. This clonotype was detected many times. Regarding time point: patch test 2, 6 weeks after DPC sensitization. Noted treatment: therapeutic diphenylcyclopropenone sensitization with weekly scalp DPC. The TCR sequence derives from a woman in her forties with alopecia areata. Some clones in this sample may be carry-over from other donors' samples. The material was whole blood, obtained in connection with sensitization to the hapten diphenylcyclopropenone (DPC).

This CDR3 is CASSVLSDDGYTF. The CDR3, as DNA: TGTGCCAGCAGCGTACTAAGTGACGATGGCTACACCTTC. J is TRBJ1-2 and V is TRBV9; no clear D gene. There are 13 residues in the CDR3. V was shortened by 1 base and J by 6 bases, with 10 bases between the two germline ends. Germline-derived CDR1 and CDR2 are SGDLS and YYNGEE.